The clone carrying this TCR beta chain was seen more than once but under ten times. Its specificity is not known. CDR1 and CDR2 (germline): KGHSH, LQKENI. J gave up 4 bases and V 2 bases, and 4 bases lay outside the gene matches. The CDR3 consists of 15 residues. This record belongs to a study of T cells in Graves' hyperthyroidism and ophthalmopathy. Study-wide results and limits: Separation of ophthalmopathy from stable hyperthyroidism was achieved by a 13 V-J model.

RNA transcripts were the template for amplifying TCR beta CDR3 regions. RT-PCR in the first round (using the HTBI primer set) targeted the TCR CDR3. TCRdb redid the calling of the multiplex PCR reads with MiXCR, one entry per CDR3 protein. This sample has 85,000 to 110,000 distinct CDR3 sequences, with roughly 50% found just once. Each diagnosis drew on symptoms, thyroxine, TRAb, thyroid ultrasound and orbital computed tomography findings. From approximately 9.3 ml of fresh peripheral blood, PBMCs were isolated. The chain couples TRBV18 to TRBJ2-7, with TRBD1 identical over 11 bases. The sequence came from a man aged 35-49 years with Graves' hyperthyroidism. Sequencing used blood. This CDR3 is CASSPGTGGLYEQYF. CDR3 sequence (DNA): TGTGCCAGCTCACCAGGGACAGGGGGACTGTACGAGCAGTACTTC.